This entry lists 24 T cell receptor beta chains sequenced from one sample in a study of T cell changes during pregnancy in multiple sclerosis. Sequencing used immunoSEQ multiplex PCR; TCRdb keeps in-frame clones, though not all of them. The sample holds about 88,000 clones, more than 90% seen once. The sequencing used peripheral blood, collected in the first trimester of pregnancy. The receptors derive from a female donor with multiple sclerosis, enrolled in a pregnancy study.

The V and J genes are TRBV7-8 and TRBJ1-1; D perhaps matches TRBD1 (6 bases). The CDR3 extends over 15 amino acids. Trimming removed 3 bases from V and 1 base from J, with 12 bases in between. CDR1 and CDR2 from the germline V gene are SGHVS and FQNEAQ. CDR3 coding DNA: TGTGCCAGCAGCTTTTACAGGGACCCGAACACTGAAGCTTTCTTT. This codes for CASSFYRDPNTEAFF.

The rearrangement links TRBV27 to TRBJ1-5; D is unresolved. V shed 6 bases and J shed 4 bases, with 16 bases lying between them. The CDR3 is 15 residues long. CDR1 is MNHEY, CDR2 SMNVEV, per germline (reference sequence). In DNA, the CDR3 is TGTGCCAGCAGAGGCCCGGGCGGGTTTAATCAGCCCCAGCATTTT. Its protein product is CASRGPGGFNQPQHF.

This clone was detected only once. This sequence joins TRBV5-1 and TRBJ2-5, with 9 bases identical to TRBD2. Germline lookup yields CDR1 SGHRS and CDR2 YFSETQ. The ends lost 5 bases at V and 1 base at J; junction bases unmatched: 6. CDR3 length: 15 residues. DNA for the CDR3: TGCGCCAGCAGTATGGAGACTAGCGGCCAAGAGACCCAGTACTTC. It encodes CASSMETSGQETQYF.

The J gene is TRBJ2-1, the V gene TRBV19; 9 nucleotides line up with TRBD2. In germline, CDR1 is LNHDA, CDR2 SQIVND (reference sequence). The CDR3 runs 14 residues. The V segment lost 3 bases and the J segment 10 bases; nucleotides outside the gene matches: 7. CDR3 protein: CASSISGGRGEQFF. The CDR3 DNA is TGTGCCAGTAGTATCTCCGGCGGGAGGGGGGAGCAGTTCTTC. The entire variable domain, with the rest obtained from reference TRBV19 and TRBJ2-1, is as follows: DGGITQSPKYLFRKEGQNVTLSCEQNLNHDAMYWYRQDPGQGLRLIYYSQIVNDFQKGDIAEGYSVSREKKESFPLTVTSAQKNPTAFYLCASSISGGRGEQFFGPGTRLTVL.

V gene TRBV13 combines with J gene TRBJ1-2; 12 positions match TRBD1. CDR3 size: 17 residues. V gave up 5 bases and J gave up 7 bases; unmatched junction bases: 14. The germline V gene has CDR1 PRHDT and CDR2 FYEKMQ (reference sequence). This CDR3 is CASSPRDRGRTSGGYTF. As DNA, the CDR3 is TGTGCCAGCAGCCCTAGGGACAGGGGGCGTACGTCGGGTGGCTACACCTTC.

The chain is built from TRBV6-1 and TRBJ2-5; D uncertain. V was pared by 8 bases and J by 5 bases, with 12 bases between. The CDR3 length is 12 residues. Germline CDR1 reads MNHNS; CDR2 reads SASEGT. The CDR3 is CASSLSKETQYF. CDR3 DNA: TGTGCCAGCTCCCTCAGTAAGGAGACCCAGTACTTC.

The sample holds a few counts of this clone. The CDR3 DNA reads as TGTGCCAGCAGCTTGGGACAGGGACGAAACACCATATATTTT. It codes for CASSLGQGRNTIYF. V and J are TRBV5-4 and TRBJ1-3; 7 nucleotides agree with TRBD1. V was clipped by 0 bases and J by 5 bases; unmatched bases: 2. Germline CDR1 is SGHNT and CDR2 is YYREEE (reference sequence). The CDR3 length is 14 residues.

This rearrangement joins TRBV30 to TRBJ1-1; no definite D call. CDR1 and CDR2 from the germline V gene are GTSNPN and SVGIG (reference sequence). Trimming pared 4 bases from V and 4 bases from J, leaving 13 bases between. This CDR3 has 13 residues. This chain's CDR3 is CAWTPAGFTEAFF. CDR3 nucleotides: TGTGCCTGGACCCCGGCGGGGTTCACTGAAGCTTTCTTT.

This chain uses TRBV15 with TRBJ2-5; TRBD2 matches at 7 bases. V gave up 1 base and J gave up 1 base; unmatched junction bases: 9. Germline V gene lookup returns CDR1 LNHNV and CDR2 YYDKDF (reference sequence). The CDR3 runs to 17 residues. The CDR3 DNA reads as TGTGCCACCAGCAGAGGGGTGGAAGCTAGCGGCCAAGAGACCCAGTACTTC. It translates to CATSRGVEASGQETQYF.

The chain has TRBV6-5 and TRBJ2-7, with 11 bases matching TRBD2. The V segment lost 2 bases and the J segment 7 bases; nucleotides outside the gene matches: 10. Germline CDR1 reads MNHEY; CDR2 reads SVGAGI. This CDR3 is 16 amino acids long. CDR3 nucleotides: TGTGCCAGCAGTTACGATAGACTAGCGGGGACACGGGAGCAGTACTTC. It specifies CASSYDRLAGTREQYF.

The rearrangement links TRBV5-1 to TRBJ2-1; TRBD2 matches at 11 bases. V was pared by 3 bases and J by 8 bases, with 4 bases of the junction left unmatched. Germline V lookup: CDR1 SGHRS, CDR2 YFSETQ. The CDR3 sequence is 14 residues long. The CDR3 sequence: CASSSGTSGDEQFF. In DNA, the CDR3 is TGCGCCAGCAGCTCTGGGACTAGCGGCGATGAGCAGTTCTTC.

V gene TRBV29-1 combines with J gene TRBJ1-2; D is possibly TRBD1 (6 bases). Trimming stripped 3 bases from V and 7 bases from J, with 21 bases between. This CDR3 contains 15 residues. CDR1 and CDR2 from the germline V gene are SQVTM and ANQGSEA. The CDR3 bases are TGCAGCGTTGACCAGGTTTTGTGGGGGCGCAGTGGCTACACCTTC. Its protein product is CSVDQVLWGRSGYTF.

The rearrangement joins TRBV29-1 to TRBJ2-1; TRBD2 matches at 8 bases. Germline-derived CDR1 and CDR2 are SQVTM and ANQGSEA. V shed 6 bases and J 8 bases; nucleotides not matched to a gene: 12. This CDR3 has 14 amino acids. Here the CDR3 reads CSVCGTREGDEQFF. The CDR3 DNA follows: TGCAGCGTCTGCGGGACCCGGGAGGGCGATGAGCAGTTCTTC.

This clone was recorded once. The chain recombines TRBV19 with TRBJ2-1; TRBD2 might be the D (5 bases). The CDR3 is 14 amino acids. The V gene's germline CDR1 is LNHDA and CDR2 SQIVND (reference sequence). V was shortened by 5 bases and J by 5 bases, with 13 bases between the two germline ends. The CDR3 reads CASSSLDSNNEQFF. The CDR3 DNA is TGTGCCAGTAGTTCCCTGGACTCGAACAATGAGCAGTTCTTC.

The chain uses TRBV12-5 and TRBJ1-2, with D unresolved. V lost 1 base, J lost 4 bases, and 7 bases lay in between. CDR3 length equals 13 residues. The germline V gene has CDR1 LGHNT and CDR2 FRNRAP. CDR3 sequence reads: CASGLEGVYGYTF. The CDR3 coding sequence is TGTGCTAGTGGTTTGGAGGGAGTCTATGGCTACACCTTC.

The V gene is TRBV5-1, the J gene TRBJ2-2; TRBD2 aligns across 10 bases. CDR3 length: 17 amino acids. The germline V gene has CDR1 SGHRS and CDR2 YFSETQ. V was pared by 0 bases and J by 0 bases, with 2 bases of the junction left unmatched. The CDR3, as DNA: TGCGCCAGCAGCTTGGCGCTAGCGGGGGCGAACACCGGGGAGCTGTTTTTT. Protein sequence: CASSLALAGANTGELFF.

The V call is TRBV27, the J call TRBJ2-7; D ambiguous. This CDR3 is built from 13 residues. The V gene lost 5 bases and the J gene lost 0 bases, with 8 bases spanning the gap. Germline lookup yields CDR1 MNHEY and CDR2 SMNVEV (reference sequence). CDR3 DNA: TGTGCCAGCAGTCCCCGTAGCTCCTACGAGCAGTACTTC. This sequence encodes CASSPRSSYEQYF.

This chain links TRBV7-2 with TRBJ2-5, with D possibly being TRBD1 (5 bases). Germline assignment: CDR1 SGHTA and CDR2 FQGNSA. CDR3 length: 16 residues. Trimming removed 1 base from V and 1 base from J, with 13 bases in between. The CDR3 protein is CASSLGAGQGQETQYF. Here the CDR3 DNA reads TGTGCCAGCAGCTTAGGCGCAGGGCAGGGCCAAGAGACCCAGTACTTC.

V gene TRBV19 combines with J gene TRBJ1-5; 9 nucleotides line up with TRBD1. Germline V lookup: CDR1 LNHDA, CDR2 SQIVND (reference sequence). The CDR3 consists of 15 residues. V lost 4 bases and J lost 1; bases outside the gene matches: 2. CDR3: CASSTTGGSNQPQHF. For the CDR3, the DNA is TGTGCCAGTAGTACTACAGGGGGCAGCAATCAGCCCCAGCATTTT.

The rearrangement links TRBV27 to TRBJ1-2; the match to TRBD1 covers 7 bases. The CDR3 is 12 residues long. CDR1 is MNHEY and CDR2 is SMNVEV in the germline V gene (reference sequence). The ends lost 6 bases at V and 5 bases at J; junction bases unmatched: 3. The CDR3 is CASRSTGYGYTF. The CDR3 bases are TGTGCCAGCAGATCGACAGGGTATGGCTACACCTTC.

This chain links TRBV19 with TRBJ2-1, with D possibly matching TRBD2 (6 bases). The germline CDR1 and CDR2 sequences are LNHDA and SQIVND (reference sequence). The V end was cut by 2 bases, the J end by 4 bases, with 15 bases between. The CDR3 sequence is 16 residues long. The CDR3 DNA follows: TGTGCCAGTAGTATAATAGGCGGGACCGGGTACAATGAGCAGTTCTTC. It specifies CASSIIGGTGYNEQFF.

This clone was seen only a few times. The V and J genes are TRBV13 and TRBJ1-2, with D possibly TRBD1 on 5 matching bases. The germline V gene encodes CDR1 PRHDT and CDR2 FYEKMQ (reference sequence). CDR3 length equals 14 residues. V was trimmed by 1 base and J by 4 bases, leaving 10 bases between them. CDR3 protein: CASSLVGGSYGYTF. Here the CDR3 DNA reads TGTGCCAGCAGCTTAGTGGGGGGAAGCTATGGCTACACCTTC.

This chain uses TRBV18 with TRBJ1-2, with D perhaps TRBD1 (6 bases). The CDR3 runs 14 residues. Trimming left V 2 bases short and J 8 bases short, with 15 bases between. Per germline, CDR1 KGHSH and CDR2 LQKENI. The CDR3: CASSPKQGLRGYTF. The CDR3 nucleotides read TGTGCCAGCTCACCAAAGCAGGGGTTAAGGGGCTACACCTTC.

This chain connects TRBV4-1 to TRBJ2-2; D is uncertain. Germline loops: CDR1 MGHRA, CDR2 YSYEKL. The V end lost 4 bases, the J end lost 6 bases, and 6 bases lay between the germline ends. The CDR3 consists of 12 residues. DNA for the CDR3: TGCGCCAGCAGCCCCTCCTCCGGGGAGCTGTTTTTT. Translation gives CASSPSSGELFF.